This T cell receptor beta chain was found in a study of blood T cell repertoires in COVID-19. Study summary: Material from acute and convalescent COVID-19 was sourced from the United States, Italy and Spain. The analysed material was cDNA or gDNA that came from T cells, B-cell-depleted T cells, or PBMCs.

Per the original data handling: How many nucleated cells were present was estimated from reference gene primer amplification. The protocol was immunoSEQ multiplex PCR, while the TCRdb copy is restricted to in-frame clones and leaves out a portion. D and trimming come from the DNA, and the V and J calls and clone size come from that table. The sample carries approximately 100,000 clones, around four fifths recorded once. J lost 7 bases, V lost 6 bases, and 8 bases had no gene match. Germline assignment: CDR1 SQVTM and CDR2 ANQGSEA. The CDR3 consists of 13 residues. This receptor was taken from a woman aged 60 to 75 with acute or convalescent COVID-19. The chain joins TRBV29-1 to TRBJ1-4, with 7 positions matching TRBD1. Sequenced: peripheral blood. CDR3 DNA: TGCAGCGTCCGAGACAGGGTGGGTGAAAAACTGTTTTTT. Protein product: CSVRDRVGEKLFF.